This T cell receptor (beta chain) was observed in a study of blood T cell repertoires in COVID-19. Across the whole study: Samples representing acute and convalescent COVID-19 were sourced from the United States, Italy and Spain. The cDNA or gDNA used as material had been derived from T cells, B-cell-depleted T cells, or PBMCs.

Germline CDR1 and CDR2: MRHNA and SNTAGT. Trimming took 4 bases from V and 5 from J; bases not matched to a gene: 7. This CDR3 region has 15 residues. The participants were between about 18 and 90 years old and came from roughly 25 US areas. Profiled with immunoSEQ multiplex PCR; TCRdb holds only in-frame clones, not every one. The table records some 220,000 clones, 86% of them present only once. The receptor comes from a middle-aged woman with acute COVID-19. V gene TRBV6-4 combines with J gene TRBJ2-1, with TRBD1 matching 8 bases. The sequenced material came from PBMCs or T cells enriched from blood (not recorded which). The DNA of the CDR3 is TGTGCCAGCAGTGTAAATAGACAGGGGAACAATGAGCAGTTCTTC. The encoded protein is CASSVNRQGNNEQFF.